The next 21 T cell receptor beta chains were all read from a single sample in a study of a mutant IDH1 vaccine in newly diagnosed glioma. TCRdb's copy holds only in-frame clones and misses some; the assay was immunoSEQ multiplex PCR. The table shows around 40,000 clones, with 80% to 90% occurring only once. Documented time point: week 5, during vaccination. Each vaccine dose was 300 ug of mutant IDH1 20-mer peptide, with topical imiquimod. These TCRs' antigens remain unknown. This sample comprised PBMCs, obtained from a glioma patient whose treatment included an IDH1 peptide vaccine. The receptors come from a man in his forties with glioma.

The chain is built from TRBV20-1 and TRBJ2-1; no firm D call. Trimming pared 0 bases from V and 11 bases from J, leaving 8 bases between. The germline gives CDR1 DFQATT, CDR2 SNEGSKA (reference sequence). The CDR3 runs 11 residues. The CDR3 protein is CSARDDGQQFF. CDR3 nucleotides: TGCAGTGCTAGAGATGATGGTCAGCAGTTCTTC.

The chain employs TRBV18 and TRBJ2-7; D gene ambiguous. This CDR3 has 13 amino acids. The V end lost 1 base, the J end lost 5 bases, and 9 bases lay between the germline ends. CDR1 KGHSH and CDR2 LQKENI come from the germline V gene. CDR3 nucleotides: TGTGCCAGCTCACCACTGGGGTTCGACGAGCAGTACTTC. This translates into CASSPLGFDEQYF.

This clone has a handful of counts. This chain joins TRBV7-3 and TRBJ1-1; possible D gene TRBD1, 5 bases. Trimming removed 3 bases at V and 1 base at J, with 12 bases between. This CDR3 is built from 15 residues. CDR1 and CDR2 from the germline V gene are SGHTA and FQGTGA. The CDR3 region is CASSLAAGWNTEAFF. The DNA for the CDR3 is TGTGCCAGCAGCTTGGCTGCAGGGTGGAACACTGAAGCTTTCTTT.

The chain couples TRBV27 to TRBJ2-2, with TRBD1 identical over 9 bases. The length of the CDR3 is 14 residues. J gave up 9 bases and V 1 base, and 3 bases lay outside the gene matches. CDR1 and CDR2 (germline): MNHEY, SMNVEV (reference sequence). This chain's CDR3 is CASSLFTGGRELFF. Here the CDR3 DNA reads TGTGCCAGCAGTTTATTCACAGGGGGCCGGGAGCTGTTTTTT.

This chain links TRBV15 with TRBJ1-3; the D gene is possibly TRBD1 (6 bases). This CDR3 has 16 amino acids. The V end was cut by 5 bases, the J end by 0 bases, with 14 bases between. The V gene's germline CDR1 is LNHNV and CDR2 YYDKDF (reference sequence). The CDR3 nucleotides are TGTGCCACCAGCCTATCTGGACAGATCTCTGGAAACACCATATATTTT. Translating gives CATSLSGQISGNTIYF. Variable domain in full (rest from reference TRBV15 and TRBJ1-3): DAMVIQNPRYQVTQFGKPVTLSCSQTLNHNVMYWYQQKSSQAPKLLFHYYDKDFNNEADTPDNFQSRRPNTSFCFLDIRSPGLGDTAMYLCATSLSGQISGNTIYFGEGSWLTVV.

This chain uses TRBV10-3 with TRBJ2-4, with D unresolved. There are 16 residues in the CDR3. Germline V gene sequence: CDR1 ENHRY, CDR2 SYGVKD. Trimming pared 3 bases from V and 0 bases from J, leaving 12 bases between. The CDR3 reads CAISDPEKVAKNIQYF. CDR3 in DNA: TGTGCCATCAGTGACCCGGAGAAAGTAGCCAAAAACATTCAGTACTTC.

This chain links TRBV4-1 with TRBJ2-6, with D perhaps TRBD2 (5 bases). Trimming took off 0 bases at V and 1 base at J, with 13 bases between the two ends. Germline V gene data show CDR1 as MGHRA and CDR2 as YSYEKL. The CDR3 spans 18 residues. Written as DNA, the CDR3 is TGCGCCAGCAGCCAAGAAGGACTTTCCGTGTCTGGGGCCAACGTCCTGACTTTC. Amino acid sequence: CASSQEGLSVSGANVLTF.

The chain is built from TRBV29-1 and TRBJ1-3, with D hard to call. Germline-derived CDR1 and CDR2 are SQVTM and ANQGSEA. Deletions cut 0 bases from V and 7 bases from J, with 10 bases between. This CDR3 spans 13 amino acids. CDR3 DNA sequence: TGCAGCGTTGAAGATCTCGCGGTGAACACCATATATTTT. This codes for CSVEDLAVNTIYF.

Concerning this clone: Additional DNA sequences in this sample encode the identical CDR3. The chain has TRBV4-1 and TRBJ2-5; D may be TRBD2 (6 bases). Germline values: CDR1 MGHRA, CDR2 YSYEKL. The CDR3 contains 14 residues. Trimming stripped 0 bases from V and 5 bases from J, with 10 bases between. DNA for the CDR3: TGCGCCAGCAGCCAAGATACTAGCCGGGAGACCCAGTACTTC. Protein product: CASSQDTSRETQYF.

The chain joins TRBV5-1 to TRBJ1-3, with D maybe TRBD1 (5 bases). The germline V gene encodes CDR1 SGHRS and CDR2 YFSETQ. CDR3 length equals 16 residues. V lost 0 bases and J 0 bases, leaving 10 bases between the germline ends. As DNA, the CDR3 is TGCGCCAGCAGCTTGGACGGGGACGGCTCTGGAAACACCATATATTTT. The encoded protein is CASSLDGDGSGNTIYF.

V gene TRBV6-5 combines with J gene TRBJ2-7; tentative D call: TRBD1 (5 bases). Germline V gene sequence: CDR1 MNHEY, CDR2 SVGAGI. The V gene lost 6 bases and the J gene lost 4 bases, with 10 bases spanning the gap. This CDR3 spans 12 amino acids. The CDR3 loop reads CASRQTGYEQYF. In DNA form, the CDR3 reads TGTGCCAGCAGACAAACAGGTTACGAGCAGTACTTC.

The CDR3 sequence is CASSSDYRGTAWGEQYF. The CDR3 DNA reads as TGCGCCAGCAGCTCGGACTACCGCGGGACCGCGTGGGGAGAGCAGTACTTC. The chain has TRBV5-1 and TRBJ2-7, with D perhaps TRBD2 (6 bases). Trimming removed 3 bases at V and 7 bases at J, with 26 bases between. Germline V gene data show CDR1 as SGHRS and CDR2 as YFSETQ. The CDR3 totals 17 residues.

This clone was counted a few times. The rearrangement joins TRBV6-5 to TRBJ1-5, with 7 bases matching TRBD1. V was clipped by 2 bases and J by 7 bases; unmatched bases: 5. The CDR3 spans 14 residues. Germline V CDR1 and CDR2: MNHEY, SVGAGI. The CDR3: CASSYRQGGQPQHF. The CDR3 DNA reads as TGTGCCAGCAGTTACCGACAGGGCGGCCAGCCCCAGCATTTT.

The J gene is TRBJ2-7, the V gene TRBV27; tentatively, D is TRBD1 (6 bases). The germline V and J ends were trimmed by 3 bases and 2 bases, with 26 bases remaining between them. Germline assignment: CDR1 MNHEY and CDR2 SMNVEV (reference sequence). This CDR3 spans 19 amino acids. The DNA of the CDR3 is TGTGCCAGCAGTTTTCGACCTTATACAGGGTTTGTGCAGGCCTACGAGCAGTACTTC. Translation: CASSFRPYTGFVQAYEQYF.

This clone was observed a few times. The V and J genes are TRBV5-6 and TRBJ2-3; TRBD1 or TRBD2 may be the D gene (5 bases each). Trimming cost V 4 bases and J 4 bases, with 10 bases left between them. CDR1 and CDR2 from the germline V gene are SGHDT and YYEEEE. The CDR3 has 13 amino acids. In nucleotides, the CDR3 is TGTGCCAGCAGCCTTAGGGACGCAGATACGCAGTATTTT. Translation gives CASSLRDADTQYF.

The chain recombines TRBV15 with TRBJ1-1, with D possibly matching TRBD1 (6 bases). Looked up from germline, CDR1 is LNHNV and CDR2 is YYDKDF (reference sequence). V was trimmed by 7 bases and J by 4 bases, leaving 19 bases between them. This CDR3 is 15 amino acids long. The CDR3, as DNA: TGTGCCACCACCTTGAGGGGGGGGCGCGGCACTGAAGCTTTCTTT. It codes for CATTLRGGRGTEAFF.

This clone was seen once. The chain employs TRBV15 and TRBJ2-6; D might be TRBD1 (5 bases). V shed 5 bases and J shed 3 bases, with 17 bases lying between them. The CDR3 has 17 residues. Germline V gene data show CDR1 as LNHNV and CDR2 as YYDKDF (reference sequence). The CDR3 region has the DNA TGTGCCACCAGCCAGGGAATTGTACGAAGTGGGGCCAACGTCCTGACTTTC. Amino acids: CATSQGIVRSGANVLTF.

For the CDR3, the DNA is TGTGCCAGCAGCTTGGGAGCGGGAACATGGAATGAGCAGTTCTTC. This encodes CASSLGAGTWNEQFF. V usage is TRBV5-4 and J usage is TRBJ2-1; 7 bases line up with TRBD2. Germline V gene data show CDR1 as SGHNT and CDR2 as YYREEE (reference sequence). The CDR3 covers 15 residues. V lost 0 bases and J lost 7; bases outside the gene matches: 7.

The V gene is TRBV11-2, the J gene TRBJ1-3, with D unclear. Germline CDR1 reads SGHAT; CDR2 reads FQNNGV. The CDR3 has 13 amino acids. The germline V and J ends were trimmed by 2 bases and 7 bases, with 9 bases remaining between them. As DNA, the CDR3 is TGTGCCAGCAGCTTAATGTCCATCAACACCATATATTTT. Translating it yields CASSLMSINTIYF. Looking up the rest from reference TRBV11-2 and TRBJ1-3 gives the full variable domain: EAGVAQSPRYKIIEKRQSVAFWCNPISGHATLYWYQQILGQGPKLLIQFQNNGVVDDSQLPKDRFSAERLKGVDSTLKIQPAKLEDSAVYLCASSLMSINTIYFGEGSWLTVV.

This clone was recorded only once. The chain recombines TRBV19 with TRBJ2-7; perhaps TRBD1 as D (5 bases). Germline values: CDR1 LNHDA, CDR2 SQIVND (reference sequence). The CDR3 is made up of 13 amino acids. Trimming removed 6 bases from V and 0 bases from J, with 9 bases in between. The CDR3 protein is CASRDTSSYEQYF. For the CDR3, the DNA is TGTGCCAGTAGGGACACCTCCTCCTACGAGCAGTACTTC.

The chain has TRBV5-1 and TRBJ2-3; TRBD1 matches 9 bases. With V trimmed by 4 bases and J by 4 bases, 4 bases remained unmatched. CDR1 SGHRS and CDR2 YFSETQ come from the germline V gene. This CDR3 comprises 14 residues. DNA of the CDR3: TGCGCCAGCAGCCCGGACAGGGGTGCAGATACGCAGTATTTT. Residues: CASSPDRGADTQYF.